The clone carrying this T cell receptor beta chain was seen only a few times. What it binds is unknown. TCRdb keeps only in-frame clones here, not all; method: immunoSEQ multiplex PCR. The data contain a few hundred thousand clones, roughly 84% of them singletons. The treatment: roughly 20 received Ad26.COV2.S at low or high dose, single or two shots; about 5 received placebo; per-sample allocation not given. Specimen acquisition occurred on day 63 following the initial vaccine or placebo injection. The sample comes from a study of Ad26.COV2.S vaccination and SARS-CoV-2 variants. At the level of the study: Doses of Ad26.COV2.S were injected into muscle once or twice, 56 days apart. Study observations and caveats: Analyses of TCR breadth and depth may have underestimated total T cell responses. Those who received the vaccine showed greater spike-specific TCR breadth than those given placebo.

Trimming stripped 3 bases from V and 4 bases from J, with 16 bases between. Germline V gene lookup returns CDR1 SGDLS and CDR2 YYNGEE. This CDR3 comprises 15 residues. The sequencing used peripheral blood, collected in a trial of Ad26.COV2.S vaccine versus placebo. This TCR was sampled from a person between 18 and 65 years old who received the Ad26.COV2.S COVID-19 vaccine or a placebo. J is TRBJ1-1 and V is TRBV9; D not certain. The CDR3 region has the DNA TGTGCCAGCAGCGGAGACCTTCCCGGTGGCACTGAAGCTTTCTTT. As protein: CASSGDLPGGTEAFF.